The present T cell receptor beta chain was sequenced within a study of shared clonotypes between healthy human individuals. Study results and caveats: Between four donors, naive CD4 clonotypes were shared at a level of approximately 5%.

Naive CD8 cells, CD45RO-negative and positively selected for CCR7, excluded terminally differentiated effector memory CD45RA+ cells. Repertoires were generated with immunoSEQ multiplex PCR, while TCRdb's copy carries only in-frame clones and drops some. The sample lists about 2.1 million clones; 80% to 95% were seen once. A word on this clone: Its target is not known.

The CDR3 consists of 16 residues. Trimming pared 1 base from V and 6 bases from J, leaving 15 bases between. Germline assignment: CDR1 LGHNA and CDR2 YSLEER. The sequence came from a man between 18 and 29 years old in good health. Some clones in this sample may be carry-over from other donors' samples. The genes are TRBV4-3 and TRBJ2-2; D may correspond to TRBD1 or TRBD2 (5 bases each). The sequenced sample was naive CD8+ T cells from PBMCs. CDR3 sequence: CASSQGARGVAGELFF. In DNA, the CDR3 is TGCGCCAGCAGCCAAGGTGCAAGAGGGGTAGCCGGGGAGCTGTTTTTT.